This record covers a single T cell receptor (beta chain). The table lists this clonotype with many counts. This receptor's antigen is unknown. No much larger clonotype is one base removed from it; base qualities were not supplied. The data originate from a study of T cells in Graves' hyperthyroidism and ophthalmopathy (dated 2019 in TCRdb). About the investigation overall: Peripheral blood was sampled at the time of initial diagnosis, prior to any treatment. TCR Vbeta CDR3 sequencing of 120 to 150 peripheral blood samples (43 ophthalmopathy, 75 to 85 hyperthyroidism and 17 progressor patients) is reported in the paper. Prospective prediction of ophthalmopathy was tested in an independent validation cohort of approximately 19 hyperthyroidism patients and 15 to 17 patients who later progressed to ophthalmopathy. In roughly six Graves' hyperthyroidism patients, the study also compared T-cell repertoires from thyroid tissue with T-cell repertoires from blood. After sampling, hyperthyroidism patients received methimazole starting at 30 mg daily, and ophthalmopathy patients received high-dose intravenous methylprednisolone. To identify distinguishing TCR V-J signatures, a discovery cohort of some 99 patients was used, comprising some 43 with Graves' ophthalmopathy and around 60 with stable Graves' hyperthyroidism. The 100 discovery patients were randomly split 7:3 into training and test sets.

From V the trimming removes 2 bases and from J it removes 3 bases, while the gene matches leave 7 bases of the junction unaccounted for. The CDR3 measures 15 amino acids from cysteine to phenylalanine. Only the CDR3 DNA is retained, 45 bases long and in frame from the first base. From a lookup of the germline V gene, CDR1 and CDR2 are MNHEY and SVGEGT. Results the study describes overall, beyond this receptor: No statistical method was used to set the sample size in advance, and investigators knew the group allocation. Most expanded thyroid clonotypes (frequency above 0.001) were also detected in blood, suggesting blood repertoires may reflect thyroid immune responses. A 13 V-J signature model separated ophthalmopathy from stable hyperthyroidism, with around 91% sensitivity and around 84% specificity in cross-validation and 80%/75% in testing. During validation, the model predicted progression to ophthalmopathy a median of about 6.5 months ahead of onset, with almost 71% sensitivity and less than 85% specificity.

The TCR beta CDR3 regions were amplified from the RNA transcripts. A first-round RT-PCR of the TCR CDR3 used the HTBI primer set with the Qiagen OneStep RT-PCR kit. Libraries were constructed in a second round of multiplex PCR, after which size selection and purification were carried out. Paired-end sequencing of the libraries was performed with 100 bp reads on an Illumina HiSeq2000. The study's processing was this. SOAPnuke was used to process the raw data, with reads discarded if the reads contained adapters or uncalled bases, had a mean Phred below 15, or lacked an exact constant-primer or identifier match. High-quality paired reads were merged with COPE v1.2.5, and unique nucleotide sequences were defined as clonotypes. Clonotypes were aligned to IMGT TRBV, TRBD and TRBJ reference segments using MiTCR v1.1. The analysis included only V-J combinations with a frequency above 0.0001, which together covered around 99% of the repertoires. A TCS score was defined as the ratio of F50 (clonal expansion) to E x V (chaos), with BLOSUM62-based TCRdist applied between CDR3 peptides within each V-J. Welch's t-statistics and random forest reduced approximately 520 V-J features to some 14, which were used in a naive Bayes classifier (R e1071). TCRdb reprocessed the public reads (quality trimming at Q25 with fastp, clone calling with MiXCR) and kept in-frame beta chains. Every entry covers one CDR3 protein and lists the most common genes and DNA from its rows. The V and J calls were determined by TCRdb, not by the authors. The sample contains around 620,000 distinct CDR3 sequences, approximately 15% of them found a single time. 7% to 9% of the sample lies in the top ten.

In the ophthalmopathy patients, disease was moderately to severely active, with a Clinical Activity Score of 3 or more, a NOSPECS grade of 4 or more, and a duration of less than 3 months. Any patient with an uncontrolled infection, another autoimmune disease, pregnancy or lactation was excluded. Diagnoses were established on the basis of clinical symptoms, serum thyroxine and TRAb, thyroid ultrasound, and orbital computed tomography. PBMCs were separated from 8 to 10 ml of fresh peripheral blood using Ficoll-Paque density gradient centrifugation. Total RNA was extracted using Trizol reagent, and RNA quality was assessed on an Agilent 2100 Bioanalyzer.

Rearrangement joined TRBV6-2 or TRBV6-3 to TRBJ2-7; a stretch of 7 junction bases matches TRBD2. This receptor was taken from a young woman with Graves' ophthalmopathy. The sequencing input was blood. The CDR3 reads as follows: CASSYASGIGYEQYF. The DNA reads TGTGCCAGCAGTTACGCTAGCGGAATCGGCTACGAGCAGTACTTC.